The entry that follows covers one TCR beta chain sequence. These data belong to a study of blood T cell repertoires in COVID-19. Trimming left V 4 bases short and J 5 bases short, with 14 bases between. The CDR3 spans 14 residues. Germline V gene sequence: CDR1 MNHNY, CDR2 SVGAGI (reference sequence). As processed by the authors: Estimates of nucleated cell counts were drawn from the amplification of reference gene primers. Libraries were prepared by immunoSEQ multiplex PCR; TCRdb keeps only in-frame clonotypes and omits some of them. D and trimming come from the DNA, and the V and J calls and clone size come from that table. The sample lists about 14,000 clones; about three quarters were seen once.

This clonotype originated in a man between 65 and 79 years old with acute or convalescent COVID-19. Sequencing was done on a sample of peripheral blood. The gene calls are TRBV6-6 and TRBJ1-2, with D possibly being TRBD1 (5 bases). The CDR3 spells CASSSRGTPYGYTF. Here the CDR3 DNA reads TGTGCCAGCAGTTCCCGCGGGACCCCTTATGGCTACACCTTC.